This T cell receptor (beta chain) was captured in a study of T-cell reconstitution after alpha-beta-depleted transplantation in children. CDR1 and CDR2 from the germline V gene are PRHDT and FYEKMQ (reference sequence). The CDR3 contains 12 residues. V shed 5 bases and J shed 8 bases, with 7 bases lying between them. This clonotype was recorded at least ten times. Preparation of the TCRbeta library used unique molecular identifiers. Each CDR3 protein gets one entry after TCRdb re-called the PCR reads with MiXCR. The sample consists of around 380,000 distinct CDR3 sequences, about a tenth of them appearing once.

The sample was PBMCs from the stem cell graft donor, taken from the stem cell graft. The rearrangement links TRBV13 to TRBJ1-6, with D possibly being TRBD1 (5 bases). The sequence came from a human donor who donated a stem cell graft to a child with acute myeloid leukemia. The CDR3, as DNA: TGTGCCAGCAGCGGGGGGGATTCACCCCTCCACTTT. It translates to CASSGGDSPLHF. Complete variable domain (other parts from reference TRBV13 and TRBJ1-6): AAGVIQSPRHLIKEKRETATLKCYPIPRHDTVYWYQQGPGQDPQFLISFYEKMQSDKGSIPDRFSAQQFSDYHSELNMSSLELGDSALYFCASSGGDSPLHFGNGTRLTVT.